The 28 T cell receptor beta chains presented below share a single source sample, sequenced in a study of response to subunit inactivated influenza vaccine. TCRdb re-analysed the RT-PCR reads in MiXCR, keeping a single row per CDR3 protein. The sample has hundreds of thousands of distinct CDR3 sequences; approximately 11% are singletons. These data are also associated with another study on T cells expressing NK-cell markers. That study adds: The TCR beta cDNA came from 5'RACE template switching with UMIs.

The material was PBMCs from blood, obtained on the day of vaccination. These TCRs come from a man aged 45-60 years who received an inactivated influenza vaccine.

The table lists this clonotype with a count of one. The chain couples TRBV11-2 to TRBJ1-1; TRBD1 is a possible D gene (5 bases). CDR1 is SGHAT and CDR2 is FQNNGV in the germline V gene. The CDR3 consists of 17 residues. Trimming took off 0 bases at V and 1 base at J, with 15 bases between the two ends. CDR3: CASSLEGVGQTNTEAFF. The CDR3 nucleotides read TGTGCCAGCAGCTTAGAGGGGGTCGGGCAAACGAACACTGAAGCTTTCTTT.

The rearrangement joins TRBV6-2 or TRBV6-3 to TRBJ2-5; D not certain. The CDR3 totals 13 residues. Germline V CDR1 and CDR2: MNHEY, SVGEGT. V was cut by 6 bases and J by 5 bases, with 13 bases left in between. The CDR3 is CASSTHSGETQYF. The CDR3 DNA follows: TGTGCCAGCAGCACGCACAGTGGCGAGACCCAGTACTTC.

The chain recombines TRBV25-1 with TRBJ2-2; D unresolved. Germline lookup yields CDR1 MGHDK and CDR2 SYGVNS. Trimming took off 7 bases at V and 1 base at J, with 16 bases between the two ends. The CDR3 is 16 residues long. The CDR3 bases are TGTGCCAGCATCAACATGTGGGCAGGGAACACCGGGGAGCTGTTTTTT. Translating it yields CASINMWAGNTGELFF. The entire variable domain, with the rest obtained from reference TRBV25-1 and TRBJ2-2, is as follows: EADIYQTPRYLVIGTGKKITLECSQTMGHDKMYWYQQDPGMELHLIHYSYGVNSTEKGDLSSESTVSRIRTEHFPLTLESARPSHTSQYLCASINMWAGNTGELFFGEGSRLTVL.

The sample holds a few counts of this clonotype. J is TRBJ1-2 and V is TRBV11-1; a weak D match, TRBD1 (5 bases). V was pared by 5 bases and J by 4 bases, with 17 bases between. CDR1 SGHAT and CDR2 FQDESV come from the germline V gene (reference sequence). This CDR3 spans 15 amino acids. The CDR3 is CASSPGPDQGYGYTF. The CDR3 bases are TGTGCCAGCAGCCCGGGACCAGACCAGGGCTATGGCTACACCTTC.

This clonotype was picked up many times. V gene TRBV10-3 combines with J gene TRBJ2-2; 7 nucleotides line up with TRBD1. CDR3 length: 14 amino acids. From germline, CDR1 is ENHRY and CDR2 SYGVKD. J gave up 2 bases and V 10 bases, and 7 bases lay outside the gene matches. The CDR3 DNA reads TGTGCCACTATCGGGACAGCTAACACCGGGGAGCTGTTTTTT. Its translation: CATIGTANTGELFF.

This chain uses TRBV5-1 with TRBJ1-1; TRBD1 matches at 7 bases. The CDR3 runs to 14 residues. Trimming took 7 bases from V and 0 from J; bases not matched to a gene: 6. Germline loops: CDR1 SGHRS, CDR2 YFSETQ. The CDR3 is CASSQGGLNTEAFF. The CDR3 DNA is TGCGCCAGCTCCCAGGGGGGCTTGAACACTGAAGCTTTCTTT.

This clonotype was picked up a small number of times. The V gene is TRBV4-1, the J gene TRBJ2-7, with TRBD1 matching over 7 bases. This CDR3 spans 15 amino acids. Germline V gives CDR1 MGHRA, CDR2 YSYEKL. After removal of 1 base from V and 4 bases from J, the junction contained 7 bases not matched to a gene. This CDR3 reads CASSQVYRGSYEQYF. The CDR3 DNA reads TGCGCCAGCAGCCAAGTATACAGGGGATCATACGAGCAGTACTTC.

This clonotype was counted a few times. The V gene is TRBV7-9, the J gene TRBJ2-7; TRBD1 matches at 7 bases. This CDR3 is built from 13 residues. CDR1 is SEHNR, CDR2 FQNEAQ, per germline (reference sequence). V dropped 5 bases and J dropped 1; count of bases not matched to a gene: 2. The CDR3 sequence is CASSGQASYEQYF. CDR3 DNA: TGTGCCAGCAGCGGACAGGCTTCCTACGAGCAGTACTTC.

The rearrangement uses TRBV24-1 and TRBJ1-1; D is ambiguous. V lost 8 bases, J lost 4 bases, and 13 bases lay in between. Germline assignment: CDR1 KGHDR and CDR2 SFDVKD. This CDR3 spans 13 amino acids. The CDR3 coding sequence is TGTGCCACCACCGGCTCCTCGGCCACTGAAGCTTTCTTT. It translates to CATTGSSATEAFF.

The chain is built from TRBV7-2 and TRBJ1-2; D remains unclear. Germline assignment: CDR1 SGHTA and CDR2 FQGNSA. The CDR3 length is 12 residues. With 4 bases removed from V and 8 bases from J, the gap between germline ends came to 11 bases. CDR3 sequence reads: CASSSTGSGYTF. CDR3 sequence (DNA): TGTGCCAGCAGCTCCACTGGATCCGGCTACACCTTC. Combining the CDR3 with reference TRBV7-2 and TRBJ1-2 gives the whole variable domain GAGVSQSPSNKVTEKGKDVELRCDPISGHTALYWYRQSLGQGLEFLIYFQGNSAPDKSGLPSDRFSAERTGGSVSTLTIQRTQQEDSAVYLCASSSTGSGYTFGSGTRLTVV.

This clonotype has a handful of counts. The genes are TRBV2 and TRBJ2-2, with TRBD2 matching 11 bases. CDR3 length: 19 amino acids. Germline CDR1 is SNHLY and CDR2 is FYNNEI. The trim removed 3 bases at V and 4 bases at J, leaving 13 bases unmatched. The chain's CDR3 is CASSEEKPGTSGITGELFF. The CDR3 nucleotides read TGTGCCAGCAGTGAGGAAAAGCCCGGGACTAGCGGAATCACCGGGGAGCTGTTTTTT.

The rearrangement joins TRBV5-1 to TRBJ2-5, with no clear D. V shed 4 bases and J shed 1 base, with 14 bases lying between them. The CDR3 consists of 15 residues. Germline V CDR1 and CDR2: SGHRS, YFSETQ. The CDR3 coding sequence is TGCGCCAGCAGCCGAAACCTAGTGCTCCAAGAGACCCAGTACTTC. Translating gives CASSRNLVLQETQYF.

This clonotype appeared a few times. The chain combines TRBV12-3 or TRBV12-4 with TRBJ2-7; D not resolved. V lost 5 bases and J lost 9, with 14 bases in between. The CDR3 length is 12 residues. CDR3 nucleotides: TGTGCCAGCAGTGCGACACCCCGAGGGCAGTACTTC. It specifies CASSATPRGQYF.

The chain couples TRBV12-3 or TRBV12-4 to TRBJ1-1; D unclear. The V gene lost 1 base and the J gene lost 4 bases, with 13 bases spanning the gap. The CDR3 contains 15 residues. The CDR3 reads CASSLGSIPGTEAFF. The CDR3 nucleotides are TGTGCCAGCAGTTTAGGGTCAATTCCCGGCACTGAAGCTTTCTTT.

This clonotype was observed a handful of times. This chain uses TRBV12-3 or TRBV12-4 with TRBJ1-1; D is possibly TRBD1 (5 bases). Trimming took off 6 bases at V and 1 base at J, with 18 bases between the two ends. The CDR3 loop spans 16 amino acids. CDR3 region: CASSSLLGGGNTEAFF. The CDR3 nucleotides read TGTGCCAGCAGCTCCTTACTCGGGGGGGGGAACACTGAAGCTTTCTTT.

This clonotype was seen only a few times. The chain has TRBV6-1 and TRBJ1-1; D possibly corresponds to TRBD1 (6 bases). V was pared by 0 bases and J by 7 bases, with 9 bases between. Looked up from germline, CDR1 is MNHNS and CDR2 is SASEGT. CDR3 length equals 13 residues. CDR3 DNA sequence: TGTGCCAGCAGTGAAGCGACAGGTGATGAAGCTTTCTTT. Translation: CASSEATGDEAFF.

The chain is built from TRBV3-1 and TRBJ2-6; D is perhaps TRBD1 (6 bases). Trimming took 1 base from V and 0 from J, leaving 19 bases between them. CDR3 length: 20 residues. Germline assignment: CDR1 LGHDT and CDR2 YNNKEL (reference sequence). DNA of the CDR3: TGTGCCAGCAGCCAAGTCGGAATCTGGGGGCGATACTCTGGGGCCAACGTCCTGACTTTC. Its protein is CASSQVGIWGRYSGANVLTF.

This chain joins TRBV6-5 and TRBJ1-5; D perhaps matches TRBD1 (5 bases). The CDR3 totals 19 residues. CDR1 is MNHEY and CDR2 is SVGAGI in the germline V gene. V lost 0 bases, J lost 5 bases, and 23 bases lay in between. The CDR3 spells CASSYSPLGHWGLHQPQHF. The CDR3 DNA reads TGTGCCAGCAGTTACTCCCCGTTAGGACATTGGGGACTCCATCAGCCCCAGCATTTT.

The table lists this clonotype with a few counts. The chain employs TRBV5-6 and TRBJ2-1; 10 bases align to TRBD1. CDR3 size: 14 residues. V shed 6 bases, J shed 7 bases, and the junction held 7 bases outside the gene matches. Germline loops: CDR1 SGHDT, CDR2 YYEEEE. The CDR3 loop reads CASKRDRGRNEQFF. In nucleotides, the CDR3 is TGTGCCAGCAAACGGGACAGGGGTCGAAATGAGCAGTTCTTC.

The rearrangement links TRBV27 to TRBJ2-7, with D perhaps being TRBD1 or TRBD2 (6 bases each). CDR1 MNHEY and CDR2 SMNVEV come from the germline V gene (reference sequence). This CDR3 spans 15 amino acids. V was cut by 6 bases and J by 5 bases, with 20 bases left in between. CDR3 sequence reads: CASSDGGTFFHEQYF. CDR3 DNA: TGTGCCAGCAGCGACGGGGGCACTTTCTTCCACGAGCAGTACTTC.

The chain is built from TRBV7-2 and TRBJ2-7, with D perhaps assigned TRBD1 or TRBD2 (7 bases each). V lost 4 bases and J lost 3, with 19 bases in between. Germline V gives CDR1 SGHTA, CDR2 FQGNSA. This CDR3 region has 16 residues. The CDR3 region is CASSSGGGQRIYEQYF. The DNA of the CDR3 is TGTGCCAGCAGCTCAGGGGGGGGGCAGAGGATCTACGAGCAGTACTTC.

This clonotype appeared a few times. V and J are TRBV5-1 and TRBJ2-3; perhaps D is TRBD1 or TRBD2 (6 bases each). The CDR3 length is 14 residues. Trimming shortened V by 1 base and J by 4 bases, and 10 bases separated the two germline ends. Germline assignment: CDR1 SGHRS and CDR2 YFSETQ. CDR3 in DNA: TGCGCCAGCAGCTTGTTCGGGGGCGCAGATACGCAGTATTTT. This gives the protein CASSLFGGADTQYF. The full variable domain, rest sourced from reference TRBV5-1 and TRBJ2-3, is KAGVTQTPRYLIKTRGQQVTLSCSPISGHRSVSWYQQTPGQGLQFLFEYFSETQRNKGNFPGRFSGRQFSNSRSEMNVSTLELGDSALYLCASSLFGGADTQYFGPGTRLTVL.

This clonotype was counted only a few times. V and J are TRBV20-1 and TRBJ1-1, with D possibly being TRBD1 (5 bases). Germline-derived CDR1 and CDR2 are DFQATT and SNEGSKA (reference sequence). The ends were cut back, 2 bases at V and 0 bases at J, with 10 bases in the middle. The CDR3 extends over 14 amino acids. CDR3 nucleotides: TGCAGTGCTAGAACGGGCAGGGTGAACACTGAAGCTTTCTTT. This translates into CSARTGRVNTEAFF.

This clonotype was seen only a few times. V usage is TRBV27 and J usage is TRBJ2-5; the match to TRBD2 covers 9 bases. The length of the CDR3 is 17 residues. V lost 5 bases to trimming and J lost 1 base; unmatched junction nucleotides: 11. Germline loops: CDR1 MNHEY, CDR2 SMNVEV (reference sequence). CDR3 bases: TGTGCCAGCAGTCCCCCGGGTAGCGGGAGCTTCCAAGAGACCCAGTACTTC. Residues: CASSPPGSGSFQETQYF.

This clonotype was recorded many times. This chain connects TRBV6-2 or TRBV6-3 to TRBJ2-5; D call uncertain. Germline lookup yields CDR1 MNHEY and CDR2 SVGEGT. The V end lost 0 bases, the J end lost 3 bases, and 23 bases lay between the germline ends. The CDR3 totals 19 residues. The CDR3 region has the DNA TGTGCCAGCAGTTACTCGATAATCGACTTCACAGATCCTGAAGAGACCCAGTACTTC. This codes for CASSYSIIDFTDPEETQYF.

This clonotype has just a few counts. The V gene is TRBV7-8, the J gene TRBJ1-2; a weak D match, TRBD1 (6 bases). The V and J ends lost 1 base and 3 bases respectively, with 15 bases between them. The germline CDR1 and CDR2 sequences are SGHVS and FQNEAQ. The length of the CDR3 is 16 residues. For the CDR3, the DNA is TGTGCCAGCAGCTTAGGGCTCTCTAGGGGGGACTATGGCTACACCTTC. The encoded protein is CASSLGLSRGDYGYTF.

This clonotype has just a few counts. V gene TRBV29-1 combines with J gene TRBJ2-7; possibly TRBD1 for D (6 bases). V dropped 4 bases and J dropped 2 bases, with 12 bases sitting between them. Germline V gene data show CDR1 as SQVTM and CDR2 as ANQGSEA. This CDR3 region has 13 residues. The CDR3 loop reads CSVVVQGTYEQYF. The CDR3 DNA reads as TGCAGCGTTGTAGTACAGGGAACCTACGAGCAGTACTTC.

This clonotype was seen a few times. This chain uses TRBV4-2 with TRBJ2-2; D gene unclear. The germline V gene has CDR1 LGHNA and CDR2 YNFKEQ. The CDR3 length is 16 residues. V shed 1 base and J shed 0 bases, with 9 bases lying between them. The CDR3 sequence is CASSQGSFANTGELFF. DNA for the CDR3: TGTGCCAGCAGCCAAGGGAGTTTCGCGAACACCGGGGAGCTGTTTTTT.